The 9 T cell receptor beta chains reported below all come from one sample, sequenced in a study of cytomegalovirus exposure and HLA in healthy donors. Repertoires were generated with immunoSEQ multiplex PCR, while TCRdb's copy carries only in-frame clones and drops some. The repertoire has 200,000 or so clones, around 88% of them found once; the top ten carry over 2.5%. Source material: PBMCs. The receptors come from a woman under 30 in good health and CMV-seronegative.

This chain links TRBV7-9 with TRBJ1-1, with D unresolved. The CDR3 has 15 residues. V lost 6 bases to trimming and J lost 0 bases, with 14 bases between them. Germline V CDR1 and CDR2: SEHNR, FQNEAQ (reference sequence). The CDR3 here is CASSLNSGMNTEAFF. DNA of the CDR3: TGTGCCAGCAGTCTAAACTCCGGGATGAACACTGAAGCTTTCTTT.

V and J are TRBV6-5 and TRBJ1-2; D is perhaps TRBD1 (5 bases). V was pared by 3 bases and J by 5 bases, with 16 bases between. This CDR3 comprises 15 residues. Germline V CDR1 and CDR2: MNHEY, SVGAGI. CDR3 DNA: TGTGCCAGCAGTTATCAGGCCGACAGCCGATATGGCTACACCTTC. As protein: CASSYQADSRYGYTF.

The chain links TRBV7-8 to TRBJ2-3, with D possibly TRBD2 on 6 matching bases. This CDR3 spans 13 amino acids. Germline CDR1 reads SGHVS; CDR2 reads FQNEAQ. V lost 3 bases and J 6 bases, leaving 10 bases between the germline ends. CDR3 bases: TGTGCCAGCAGCTTGGGCCGGGGGGATACGCAGTATTTT. It codes for CASSLGRGDTQYF.

The V call is TRBV10-2, the J call TRBJ2-2; the D gene is possibly TRBD2 (6 bases). Germline V CDR1 and CDR2: WSHSY, SAAADI. Trimming removed 6 bases from V and 3 bases from J, with 11 bases in between. This CDR3 is built from 14 residues. The DNA of the CDR3 is TGCGCCAGCAGAGGCGGGATCGACACCGGGGAGCTGTTTTTT. Amino acids: CASRGGIDTGELFF.

The chain has TRBV5-1 and TRBJ1-1, with 8 bases matching TRBD1. The CDR3 covers 13 residues. V was clipped by 4 bases and J by 10 bases; unmatched bases: 9. CDR1 and CDR2 from the germline V gene are SGHRS and YFSETQ. Here the CDR3 DNA reads TGCGCCAGCAGCCTCCAAGGACAGGGTAGAGCTTTCTTT. Translating gives CASSLQGQGRAFF.

The V call is TRBV28, the J call TRBJ2-6; D may be TRBD1 (5 bases). Germline values: CDR1 MDHEN, CDR2 SYDVKM. This CDR3 is 16 amino acids long. V lost 4 bases, J lost 3 bases, and 13 bases lay in between. CDR3 nucleotide sequence: TGTGCCAGCAGTTCCCCCCAGGGATTTGGGGCCAACGTCCTGACTTTC. Its translation: CASSSPQGFGANVLTF. Full variable domain (missing parts from reference TRBV28 and TRBJ2-6): DVKVTQSSRYLVKRTGEKVFLECVQDMDHENMFWYRQDPGLGLRLIYFSYDVKMKEKGDIPEGYSVSREKKERFSLILESASTNQTSMYLCASSSPQGFGANVLTFGAGSRLTVL.

This chain uses TRBV4-2 with TRBJ2-7; 12 nucleotides agree with TRBD1. Germline V gives CDR1 LGHNA, CDR2 YNFKEQ. V shed 0 bases and J 5 bases; nucleotides not matched to a gene: 5. CDR3 length equals 16 residues. The DNA of the CDR3 is TGTGCCAGCAGCCAAGATGTCGGGACAGGGGGCGACGAGCAGTACTTC. Its translation is CASSQDVGTGGDEQYF.

With respect to this clone: This same CDR3 is encoded by further DNA sequences in the sample. CDR3 residues: CSVEQGAYEQYF. The DNA of the CDR3 is TGCAGCGTTGAGCAGGGGGCCTACGAGCAGTACTTC. The V call is TRBV29-1, the J call TRBJ2-7; 7 bases match TRBD1. Germline CDR1 is SQVTM and CDR2 is ANQGSEA. V lost 3 bases, J lost 2 bases, and 1 base stayed unmatched. The CDR3 is 12 residues long.

The sample holds one count of this clone. The chain carries TRBV10-3 and TRBJ2-1; 9 positions agree with TRBD2. The V and J ends lost 6 bases and 8 bases, in that order; junction bases with no gene match: 14. The CDR3 loop spans 16 amino acids. From germline, CDR1 is ENHRY and CDR2 SYGVKD. The CDR3 loop is CAIRRRGGEGLDEQFF. DNA of the CDR3: TGTGCCATCAGGAGGCGGGGGGGGGAGGGCCTCGATGAGCAGTTCTTC.